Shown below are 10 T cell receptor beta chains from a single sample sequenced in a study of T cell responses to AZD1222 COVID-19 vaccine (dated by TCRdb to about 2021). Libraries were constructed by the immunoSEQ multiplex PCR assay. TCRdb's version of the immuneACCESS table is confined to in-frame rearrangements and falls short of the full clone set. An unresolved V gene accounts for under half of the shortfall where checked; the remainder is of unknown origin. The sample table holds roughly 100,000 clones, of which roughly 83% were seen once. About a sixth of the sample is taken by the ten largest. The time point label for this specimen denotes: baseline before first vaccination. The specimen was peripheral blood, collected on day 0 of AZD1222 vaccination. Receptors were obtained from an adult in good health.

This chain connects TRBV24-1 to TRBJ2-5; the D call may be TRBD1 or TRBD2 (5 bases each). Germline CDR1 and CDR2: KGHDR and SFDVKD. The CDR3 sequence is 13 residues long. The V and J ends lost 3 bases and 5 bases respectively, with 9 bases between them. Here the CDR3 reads CATSDGGVETQYF. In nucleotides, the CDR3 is TGTGCCACCAGTGATGGGGGAGTCGAGACCCAGTACTTC.

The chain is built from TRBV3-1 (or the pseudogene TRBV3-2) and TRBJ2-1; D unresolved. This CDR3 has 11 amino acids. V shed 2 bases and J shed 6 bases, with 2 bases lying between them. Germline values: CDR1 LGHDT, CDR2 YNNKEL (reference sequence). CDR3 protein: CASSQLNEQFF. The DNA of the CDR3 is TGTGCCAGCAGCCAACTCAATGAGCAGTTCTTC.

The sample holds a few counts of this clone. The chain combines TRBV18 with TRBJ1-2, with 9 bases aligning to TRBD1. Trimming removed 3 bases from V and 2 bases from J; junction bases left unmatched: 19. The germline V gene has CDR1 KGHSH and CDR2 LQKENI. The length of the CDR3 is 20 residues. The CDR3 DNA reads TGTGCCAGCTCACCCGGGACAGGGAATAAGGCTTTTGGGATGAACTATGGCTACACCTTC. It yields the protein CASSPGTGNKAFGMNYGYTF. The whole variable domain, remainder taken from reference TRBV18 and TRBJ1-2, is NAGVMQNPRHLVRRRGQEARLRCSPMKGHSHVYWYRQLPEEGLKFMVYLQKENIIDESGMPKERFSAEFPKEGPSILRIQQVVRGDSAAYFCASSPGTGNKAFGMNYGYTFGSGTRLTVV.

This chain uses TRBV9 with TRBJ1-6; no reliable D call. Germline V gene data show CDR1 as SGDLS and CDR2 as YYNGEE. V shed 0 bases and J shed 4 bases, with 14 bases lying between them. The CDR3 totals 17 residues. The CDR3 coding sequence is TGTGCCAGCAGCGTAGGCCCGAGACACCGATATAATTCACCCCTCCACTTT. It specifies CASSVGPRHRYNSPLHF. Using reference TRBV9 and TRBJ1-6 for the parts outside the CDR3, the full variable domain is DSGVTQTPKHLITATGQRVTLRCSPRSGDLSVYWYQQSLDQGLQFLIQYYNGEERAKGNILERFSAQQFPDLHSELNLSSLELGDSALYFCASSVGPRHRYNSPLHFGNGTRLTVT.

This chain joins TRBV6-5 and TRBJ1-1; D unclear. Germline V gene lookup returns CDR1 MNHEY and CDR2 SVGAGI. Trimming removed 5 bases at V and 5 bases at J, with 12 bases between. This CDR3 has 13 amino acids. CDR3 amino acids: CASSTPGLTEAFF. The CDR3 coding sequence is TGTGCCAGCAGTACCCCGGGTCTAACTGAAGCTTTCTTT.

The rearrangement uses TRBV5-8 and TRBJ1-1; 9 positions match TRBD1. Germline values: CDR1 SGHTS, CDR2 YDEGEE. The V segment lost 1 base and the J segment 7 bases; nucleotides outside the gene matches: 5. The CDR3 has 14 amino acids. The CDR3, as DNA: TGTGCCAGCAGCTTGTCTGGACAGGGGTTTGAAGCTTTCTTT. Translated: CASSLSGQGFEAFF.

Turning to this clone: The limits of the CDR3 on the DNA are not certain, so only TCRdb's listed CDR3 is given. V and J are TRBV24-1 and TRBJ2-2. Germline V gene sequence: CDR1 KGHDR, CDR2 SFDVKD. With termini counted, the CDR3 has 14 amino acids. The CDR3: CATSVPSNTGELFF.

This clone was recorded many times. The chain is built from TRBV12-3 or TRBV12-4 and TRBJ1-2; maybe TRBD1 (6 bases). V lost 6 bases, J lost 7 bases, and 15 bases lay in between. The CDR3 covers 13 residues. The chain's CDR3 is CASSRAGGGGYTF. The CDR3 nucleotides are TGTGCCAGCAGCCGCGCGGGGGGCGGTGGCTACACCTTC.

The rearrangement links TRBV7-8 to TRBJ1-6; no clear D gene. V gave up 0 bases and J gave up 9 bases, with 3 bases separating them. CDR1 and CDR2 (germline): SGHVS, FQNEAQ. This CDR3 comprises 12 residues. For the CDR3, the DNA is TGTGCCAGCAGCTTAGCGGGTTCACCCCTCCACTTT. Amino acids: CASSLAGSPLHF.

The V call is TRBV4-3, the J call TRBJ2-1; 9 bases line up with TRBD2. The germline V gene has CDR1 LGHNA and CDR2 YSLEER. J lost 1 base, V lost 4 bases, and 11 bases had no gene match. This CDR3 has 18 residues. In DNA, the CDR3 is TGCGCCAGCAGCCCCGATCCAGGCGGGGGGGCTTCCTACAATGAGCAGTTCTTC. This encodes CASSPDPGGGASYNEQFF.